These 28 T cell receptor beta chains originate from one sample sequenced in a study of human T cells and chemical hapten exposure. This sample's time point: pre-sensitization, week 0. Documented treatment: therapeutic diphenylcyclopropenone sensitization with weekly scalp DPC. TCRdb ran MiXCR on the RACE reads and lists one entry per CDR3 protein. The table includes tens of thousands of distinct CDR3 sequences, roughly a tenth detected once. The source was whole blood, collected in connection with sensitization to the hapten diphenylcyclopropenone (DPC). These receptors originate from a middle-aged woman with alopecia areata. Some clones in this sample may be carry-over from other donors' samples.

This clonotype was counted many times. V gene TRBV10-3 combines with J gene TRBJ1-2, with D hard to call. Germline-derived CDR1 and CDR2 are ENHRY and SYGVKD. V was pared by 4 bases and J by 0 bases, with 18 bases between. The CDR3 sequence is 17 residues long. CDR3 residues: CAISVSTRGTTNYGYTF. The CDR3 nucleotides read TGTGCCATCAGTGTATCTACACGGGGAACCACTAACTATGGCTACACCTTC.

This clonotype was counted at least ten times. The CDR3 protein is CASSLEEEKLFF. The CDR3 bases are TGTGCCAGCAGCTTAGAGGAAGAAAAACTGTTTTTT. The rearrangement uses TRBV7-9 and TRBJ1-4; D is unclear. The CDR3 spans 12 residues. V was trimmed by 1 base and J by 8 bases, leaving 5 bases between them. Germline V CDR1 and CDR2: SEHNR, FQNEAQ (reference sequence).

This clonotype was counted at least ten times. This chain links TRBV12-3 or TRBV12-4 with TRBJ2-6; D call uncertain. Trimming cost V 3 bases and J 2 bases, with 11 bases left between them. This CDR3 spans 16 amino acids. CDR3 sequence (DNA): TGTGCCAGCAGTTTTCAAGGGCAGCCTGGGGCCAACGTCCTGACTTTC. It is translated as CASSFQGQPGANVLTF.

This sequence joins TRBV7-2 and TRBJ2-5; D is unclear. This CDR3 spans 14 amino acids. V was trimmed by 3 bases and J by 3 bases, leaving 11 bases between them. Germline values: CDR1 SGHTA, CDR2 FQGNSA. The chain's CDR3 is CASSLGGPKETQYF. The CDR3 coding sequence is TGTGCCAGCAGCTTGGGCGGACCTAAAGAGACCCAGTACTTC.

DNA of the CDR3: TGTGCCAGCAGCTTCTCCCTGGCAGGGATGAGTGGAAACACCATATATTTT. This codes for CASSFSLAGMSGNTIYF. The V and J genes are TRBV7-9 and TRBJ1-3; D possibly corresponds to TRBD1 (5 bases). The length of the CDR3 is 17 residues. Trimming removed 3 bases at V and 3 bases at J, with 18 bases between. Germline values: CDR1 SEHNR, CDR2 FQNEAQ (reference sequence).

The chain links TRBV11-1 to TRBJ2-7, with 12 bases aligning to TRBD2. Losses at the gene ends were 4 bases for V and 0 bases for J; bases not matched to a gene: 10. CDR1 SGHAT and CDR2 FQDESV come from the germline V gene (reference sequence). The CDR3 extends over 18 amino acids. This CDR3 reads CASSSRLAGASFSYEQYF. The CDR3 nucleotides are TGTGCCAGCAGCTCCCGACTAGCGGGGGCCAGTTTCTCCTACGAGCAGTACTTC.

This clonotype was picked up many times. The CDR3 region is CASSSWTSGEKEQYF. The DNA for the CDR3 is TGTGCCAGCAGTTCCTGGACTAGCGGGGAGAAGGAGCAGTACTTC. The chain couples TRBV27 to TRBJ2-7, with TRBD2 identical over 12 bases. Germline V CDR1 and CDR2: MNHEY, SMNVEV (reference sequence). The trim removed 4 bases at V and 7 bases at J, leaving 8 bases unmatched. The CDR3 is made up of 15 amino acids.

In its sample, this clonotype was seen many times. This chain links TRBV4-3 with TRBJ1-1, with D unresolved. This CDR3 has 13 residues. CDR1 is LGHNA and CDR2 is YSLEER in the germline V gene. Trimming removed 4 bases from V and 5 bases from J, with 11 bases in between. The CDR3 region is CASSRDPVTEAFF. In DNA, the CDR3 is TGCGCCAGCAGCCGAGACCCGGTGACTGAAGCTTTCTTT.

This clonotype was seen a few times. The chain carries TRBV19 and TRBJ2-1; TRBD2 matches at 7 bases. V lost 6 bases, J lost 4 bases, and 9 bases stayed unmatched. Germline V gives CDR1 LNHDA, CDR2 SQIVND (reference sequence). The length of the CDR3 is 15 residues. CDR3 residues: CASRNGLAAYNEQFF. CDR3 coding DNA: TGTGCCAGTAGAAATGGGCTAGCGGCTTACAATGAGCAGTTCTTC.

This clonotype was found many times. V usage is TRBV10-1 and J usage is TRBJ2-7, with 8 nucleotides matching TRBD2. Losses at the gene ends were 6 bases for V and 6 bases for J; bases not matched to a gene: 7. In germline, CDR1 is WNHNN, CDR2 SYGVQD (reference sequence). CDR3 length equals 13 residues. DNA for the CDR3: TGCGCCAGCAGCCCGGGACTAGAATCCGAGCAGTACTTC. It encodes CASSPGLESEQYF.

This clonotype has a handful of counts. This chain joins TRBV5-1 and TRBJ1-4; a weak D match, TRBD1 (6 bases). V dropped 5 bases and J dropped 3 bases, with 17 bases sitting between them. Germline V lookup: CDR1 SGHRS, CDR2 YFSETQ. This CDR3 is 16 amino acids long. In DNA form, the CDR3 reads TGCGCCAGCAGACTGGAGATGGGGACATCTAATGAAAAACTGTTTTTT. Amino acid sequence: CASRLEMGTSNEKLFF.

This clonotype showed up just a few times. The chain combines TRBV7-9 with TRBJ1-1, with TRBD1 as a possible D gene (6 bases). The germline V gene encodes CDR1 SEHNR and CDR2 FQNEAQ (reference sequence). The length of the CDR3 is 15 residues. V lost 5 bases and J 12 bases, leaving 25 bases between the germline ends. The CDR3 DNA reads TGTGCCAGCAGCCAAGGGGGGGGGGCCGACCGTAGGACTTTCTTT. It specifies CASSQGGGADRRTFF.

This clonotype was picked up many times. The chain recombines TRBV4-3 with TRBJ2-2; a weak D match, TRBD1 (6 bases). The V gene's germline CDR1 is LGHNA and CDR2 YSLEER. V lost 4 bases, J lost 6 bases, and 12 bases lay in between. CDR3 length: 14 residues. The CDR3 DNA reads as TGCGCCAGCAGCCCCCAACAGGGCCCCGGGGAGCTGTTTTTT. Its protein is CASSPQQGPGELFF.

The chain employs TRBV6-5 and TRBJ1-3, with D uncertain. The CDR3 runs to 19 residues. Germline-derived CDR1 and CDR2 are MNHEY and SVGAGI. The V and J ends lost 0 bases and 2 bases respectively, with 20 bases between them. CDR3 amino acids: CASSYSIVQFPPTGNTIYF. CDR3 in DNA: TGTGCCAGCAGTTACTCGATTGTCCAATTCCCCCCAACTGGAAACACCATATATTTT.

This clonotype was counted ten times or more. One end of the junction varies from germline; a read error may be responsible. The rearrangement joins TRBV12-5 to TRBJ1-1; maybe TRBD1 (6 bases). The CDR3 spans 13 residues. CDR1 LGHNT and CDR2 FRNRAP come from the germline V gene. This CDR3 is CASGLDRNTEAFF. CDR3 nucleotide sequence: TGTGCTAGTGGCTTGGACAGGAACACTGAAGCTTTCTTT.

The genes are TRBV28 and TRBJ1-2; D might be TRBD1 (6 bases). Germline V CDR1 and CDR2: MDHEN, SYDVKM. This CDR3 contains 13 residues. The germline V and J ends were trimmed by 4 bases and 8 bases, with 14 bases remaining between them. CDR3 DNA sequence: TGTGCCAGCAGTTCCAGGGGTAGGGGAGGCTACACCTTC. Translating it yields CASSSRGRGGYTF.

This clonotype has ten or more counts. The V and J genes are TRBV5-1 and TRBJ1-5; no reliable D call. The germline V gene encodes CDR1 SGHRS and CDR2 YFSETQ. This CDR3 is 13 amino acids long. Trimming removed 0 bases from V and 6 bases from J, with 7 bases in between. The CDR3 spells CASSLGGFQPQHF. Written as DNA, the CDR3 is TGCGCCAGCAGCTTGGGAGGGTTTCAGCCCCAGCATTTT.

This clonotype was observed at least ten times. V and J are TRBV20-1 and TRBJ2-5; D gene uncertain. Germline values: CDR1 DFQATT, CDR2 SNEGSKA (reference sequence). V lost 5 bases and J 4 bases, leaving 5 bases between the germline ends. The CDR3 covers 10 residues. The CDR3 DNA reads as TGCAGTGCTCATGCAGAGACCCAGTACTTC. Translated: CSAHAETQYF.

This clonotype was recorded at least ten times. The chain links TRBV7-9 to TRBJ1-1; D is ambiguous. The germline gives CDR1 SEHNR, CDR2 FQNEAQ (reference sequence). This CDR3 has 11 residues. Trimming took 4 bases from V and 5 from J, leaving 5 bases between them. CDR3 DNA sequence: TGTGCCAGCAGCTCCCTGACTGAAGCTTTCTTT. It translates to CASSSLTEAFF.

The sample holds a few counts of this clonotype. The chain couples TRBV29-1 to TRBJ1-1, with D possibly TRBD1 on 5 matching bases. The CDR3 runs 15 residues. CDR1 SQVTM and CDR2 ANQGSEA come from the germline V gene. Trimming pared 1 base from V and 1 base from J, leaving 13 bases between. This CDR3 reads CSVEANTGPNTEAFF. CDR3 nucleotides: TGCAGCGTTGAAGCCAATACGGGGCCGAACACTGAAGCTTTCTTT.

This clonotype turned up a few times. CDR3 region: CASSFTGNQPQHF. CDR3 coding DNA: TGTGCCAGCAGCTTTACAGGGAATCAGCCCCAGCATTTT. The chain employs TRBV7-8 and TRBJ1-5, with a weak D call TRBD1 (6 bases). Germline values: CDR1 SGHVS, CDR2 FQNEAQ. The CDR3 has 13 amino acids. V was clipped by 3 bases and J by 4 bases, with 7 bases between them.

This clonotype was found many times. The chain recombines TRBV29-1 with TRBJ2-2, with 13 bases matching TRBD2. The CDR3 loop spans 16 amino acids. CDR1 is SQVTM, CDR2 ANQGSEA, per germline. The chain's CDR3 is CSARLAGGSNTGELFF. CDR3 nucleotides: TGCTCCGCCCGACTAGCGGGGGGCTCGAACACCGGGGAGCTGTTTTTT.

The chain recombines TRBV6-2 or TRBV6-3 with TRBJ2-2; D not resolved. Germline-derived CDR1 and CDR2 are MNHEY and SVGEGT. V was shortened by 2 bases and J by 7 bases, with 5 bases between the two germline ends. The CDR3 is made up of 12 amino acids. CDR3 in DNA: TGTGCCAGCAGTTACGACGGCGGGGAGCTGTTTTTT. It is translated as CASSYDGGELFF.

The chain is built from TRBV7-2 and TRBJ2-7, with 10 bases lining up with TRBD2. With V trimmed by 5 bases and J by 3 bases, 4 bases remained unmatched. The CDR3 is 14 residues long. Germline lookup yields CDR1 SGHTA and CDR2 FQGNSA. CDR3 in amino acids: CASSPWTSGYEQYF. The CDR3 nucleotides are TGTGCCAGCAGCCCATGGACTAGCGGCTACGAGCAGTACTTC.

This clonotype was found many times. The chain couples TRBV6-5 to TRBJ1-6, with D tentatively TRBD1 (5 bases). The CDR3 length is 15 residues. V was trimmed by 0 bases and J by 8 bases, leaving 11 bases between them. Germline V CDR1 and CDR2: MNHEY, SVGAGI. Here the CDR3 DNA reads TGTGCCAGCAGTTACTCGATCCGGGGGGATTCACCCCTCCACTTT. It is translated as CASSYSIRGDSPLHF.

There are a few counts of this clonotype. V gene TRBV29-1 combines with J gene TRBJ2-7, with D unclear. Germline V gene sequence: CDR1 SQVTM, CDR2 ANQGSEA. This CDR3 has 13 amino acids. Between the trimmed V and J ends, which lost 0 bases and 4 bases, there was a span of 10 bases. The DNA for the CDR3 is TGCAGCGTTGAAGATACGGAAGGGTACGAGCAGTACTTC. As protein: CSVEDTEGYEQYF.

This clonotype was seen many times. The genes are TRBV12-3 or TRBV12-4 and TRBJ2-2, with D perhaps TRBD2 (6 bases). Trimming shortened V by 5 bases and J by 5 bases, and 15 bases separated the two germline ends. The CDR3 runs to 15 residues. The CDR3 DNA follows: TGTGCCAGCAGTAAGGGAGTACGGGGGACCGGGGAGCTGTTTTTT. Translating gives CASSKGVRGTGELFF.

This clonotype was recorded at least ten times. The chain recombines TRBV27 with TRBJ2-1; possible D gene TRBD2, 5 bases. Germline assignment: CDR1 MNHEY and CDR2 SMNVEV (reference sequence). This CDR3 is 13 amino acids long. V shed 1 base and J shed 7 bases, with 8 bases lying between them. CDR3 region: CASSLFRENEQFF. CDR3 nucleotides: TGTGCCAGCAGTTTATTTAGGGAGAATGAGCAGTTCTTC.